This TCR beta chain stems from a study of technical replicates of blood from several donors. Here immunoSEQ multiplex PCR was the method, and the copy in TCRdb shows in-frame clones only, minus some. The data contain 76,000 or so clones, roughly 91% of them seen just once; the ten biggest clones take up less than 0.3%. The TCR was taken from a human donor in good health. Sequenced material: T cells isolated from PBMCs.

Written as DNA, the CDR3 is TGTGCCAGCGACCGACGAGCGGGAGTGTCCTACAATGAGCAGTTCTTC. Amino acids: CASDRRAGVSYNEQFF. This chain connects TRBV5-5 to TRBJ2-1, with TRBD2 matching over 8 bases. The CDR3 has 16 amino acids. Germline V gene data show CDR1 as SGHKS and CDR2 as YYEKEE (reference sequence). V trimming: 7 bases; J trimming: 1 base; junction bases outside the gene matches: 10.